This T cell receptor (beta chain) emerged from a study of cytomegalovirus exposure and HLA in healthy donors. To note about this clone: Compared with germline, one end of the junction differs, possibly owing to a read error.

The CDR3 consists of 14 residues. Germline V gene sequence: CDR1 SNHLY, CDR2 FYNNEI. Likely unrecorded immune exposures existed in these nominally healthy donors. This PCR relied on a set of 60 Vbeta primers and 13 Jbeta primers. Profiled with immunoSEQ multiplex PCR; TCRdb holds only in-frame clones, not every one. The table lists around 100,000 clones, about 76% of them singletons. The chain joins TRBV2 to TRBJ1-2; no definite D call. The receptor was derived from a man aged 25-45 years in good health and CMV-seropositive. The sequencing sample was made of PBMCs. CDR3 nucleotides: TGTACCAGCAACCGGGAGCAGCTTGCATATGGCTACACCTTC. It is translated as CTSNREQLAYGYTF.